The clone carrying this T cell receptor (beta chain) was picked up one time. The antigen is not known. These data belong to a study of cytomegalovirus exposure and HLA in healthy donors. At the level of the study: Of the donors genotyped, approximately 410 in all, less than 90% fell in the Caucasian-associated ancestry cluster.

Findings and caveats of the study: In a later analysis, specific HLA alleles were associated with 15,000 or so TCR beta sequences at a 0.05 false discovery rate.

This CDR3 spans 14 amino acids. V was shortened by 10 bases and J by 5 bases, with 19 bases between the two germline ends. Germline lookup yields CDR1 SGHRS and CDR2 YFSETQ. Both 60 Vbeta primers and 13 Jbeta primers went into the PCR. The method was immunoSEQ multiplex PCR; TCRdb's version includes in-frame clones alone and lacks a portion of them. The sample lists 50,000 to 75,000 clones; roughly 80% were seen once. The chain couples TRBV5-1 to TRBJ2-1; possible D gene TRBD1, 6 bases. Source material: PBMCs. This clonotype was sampled from a middle-aged woman in good health and CMV-seronegative. CDR3 sequence reads: CASSLQGDNNEQFF. The DNA for the CDR3 is TGCGCCTCATCCTTACAGGGAGACAACAATGAGCAGTTCTTC.